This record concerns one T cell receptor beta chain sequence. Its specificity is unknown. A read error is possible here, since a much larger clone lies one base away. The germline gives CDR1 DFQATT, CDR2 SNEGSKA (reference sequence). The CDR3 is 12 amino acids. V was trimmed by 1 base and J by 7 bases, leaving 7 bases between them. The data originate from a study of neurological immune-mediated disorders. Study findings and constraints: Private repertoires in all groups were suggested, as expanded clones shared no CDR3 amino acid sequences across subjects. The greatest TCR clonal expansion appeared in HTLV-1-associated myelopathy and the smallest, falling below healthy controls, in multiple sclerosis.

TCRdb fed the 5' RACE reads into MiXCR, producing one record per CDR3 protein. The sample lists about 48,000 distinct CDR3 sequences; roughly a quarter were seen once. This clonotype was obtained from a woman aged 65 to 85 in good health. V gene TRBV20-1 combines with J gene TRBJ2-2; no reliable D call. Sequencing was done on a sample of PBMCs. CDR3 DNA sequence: TGCAGTGCTAGAGGGGATGGCGGGGAGCTGTTTTTT. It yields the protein CSARGDGGELFF.